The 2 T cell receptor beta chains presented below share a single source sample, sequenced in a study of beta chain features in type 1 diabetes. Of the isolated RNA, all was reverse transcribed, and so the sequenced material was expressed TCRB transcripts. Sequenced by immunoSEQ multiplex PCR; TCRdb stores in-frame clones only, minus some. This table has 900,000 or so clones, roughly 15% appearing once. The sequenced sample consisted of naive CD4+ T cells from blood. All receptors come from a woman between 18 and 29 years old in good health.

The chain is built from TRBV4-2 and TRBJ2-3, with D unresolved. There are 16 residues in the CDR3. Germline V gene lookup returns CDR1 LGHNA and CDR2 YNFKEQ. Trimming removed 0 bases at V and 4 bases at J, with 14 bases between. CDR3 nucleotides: TGTGCCAGCAGCCAAGATCAACTGACGCGCCCAGATACGCAGTATTTT. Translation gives CASSQDQLTRPDTQYF.

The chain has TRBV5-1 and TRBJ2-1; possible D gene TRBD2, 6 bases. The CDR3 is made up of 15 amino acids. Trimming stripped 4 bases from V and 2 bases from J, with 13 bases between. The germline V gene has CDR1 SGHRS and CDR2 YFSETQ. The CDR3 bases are TGCGCCAGCAGCGCGGGACTCCCGGCCTACAATGAGCAGTTCTTC. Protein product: CASSAGLPAYNEQFF.